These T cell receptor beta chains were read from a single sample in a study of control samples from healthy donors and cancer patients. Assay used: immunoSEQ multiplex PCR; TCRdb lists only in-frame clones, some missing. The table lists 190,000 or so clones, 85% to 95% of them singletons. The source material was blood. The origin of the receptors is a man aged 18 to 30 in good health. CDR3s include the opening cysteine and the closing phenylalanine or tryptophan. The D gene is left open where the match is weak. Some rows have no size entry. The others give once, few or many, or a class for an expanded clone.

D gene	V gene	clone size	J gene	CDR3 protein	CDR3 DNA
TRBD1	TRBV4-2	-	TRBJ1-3	CASSQDGYRGGSGNTIYF	TGTGCCAGCAGCCAAGATGGTTACAGGGGGGGTTCTGGAAACACCATATATTTT
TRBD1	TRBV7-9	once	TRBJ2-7	CASSLVSMGQGMREQYF	TGTGCCAGCAGCTTAGTCTCGATGGGACAGGGAATGAGGGAGCAGTACTTC
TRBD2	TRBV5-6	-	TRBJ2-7	CASSLPDGGRTGEQYF	TGTGCCAGCAGCTTACCCGACGGGGGGAGAACGGGGGAGCAGTACTTC
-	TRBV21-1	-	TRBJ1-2	CASSHRGRRNYGYTF	TGTGCCAGCTCCCATCGAGGCAGGCGCAACTATGGCTACACCTTC
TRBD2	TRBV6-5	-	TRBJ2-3	CASSYEGGGTLDTQYF	TGTGCCAGCAGTTATGAAGGCGGGGGGACTTTAGATACGCAGTATTTT
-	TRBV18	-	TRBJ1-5	CASSRGNNQPQHF	TGTGCCAGCTCACGGGGAAACAATCAGCCCCAGCATTTT
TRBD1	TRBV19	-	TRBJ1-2	CASSIGRDRGHYSHGYTF	TGTGCCAGTAGTATTGGCCGGGACAGGGGGCATTATTCTCATGGCTACACCTTC
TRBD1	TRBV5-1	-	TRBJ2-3	CASSGRQGSSTDTQYF	TGCGCCAGCAGCGGAAGACAGGGCTCTAGCACAGATACGCAGTATTTT
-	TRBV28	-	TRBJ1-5	CASSLQLGPQHF	TGTGCCAGCAGCCTGCAGTTGGGGCCCCAGCATTTT
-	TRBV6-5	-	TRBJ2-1	CASSRGDTRGEQFF	TGTGCCAGCAGTAGAGGGGACACCAGGGGTGAGCAGTTCTTC
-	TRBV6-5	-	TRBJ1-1	CASHKEMNTEAFF	TGTGCCAGCCACAAGGAGATGAACACTGAAGCTTTCTTT
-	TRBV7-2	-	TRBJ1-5	CASSKQVLLSNQPQHF	TGTGCCAGCAGCAAACAGGTATTATTGAGCAATCAGCCCCAGCATTTT
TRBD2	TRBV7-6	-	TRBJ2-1	CASSPGTRISHEQFF	TGTGCCAGCAGCCCTGGGACTAGGATTTCGCATGAGCAGTTCTTC
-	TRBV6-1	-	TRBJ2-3	CASSELMGPDTQYF	TGTGCCAGCAGTGAATTAATGGGGCCGGATACGCAGTATTTT
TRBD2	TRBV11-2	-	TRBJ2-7	CASSPSGASSYEQYF	TGTGCCAGCAGCCCTAGCGGGGCCAGCTCCTACGAGCAGTACTTC
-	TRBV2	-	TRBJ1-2	CASRNQGDGYTF	TGTGCCAGCAGGAACCAAGGGGACGGCTACACCTTC